A selection of T cell receptor beta chains follows, all from one sample in a study of lymphopenia after photon versus proton radiotherapy. Using immunoSEQ multiplex PCR, the repertoire was profiled, and TCRdb retains in-frame clones only, with some absent. The data show 55,000 to 70,000 clones, about 90% seen once. The sample consisted of peripheral blood, taken from a patient treated with photon-based radiotherapy. Source of these receptors: a man aged 35-49 years with gastric cancer. CDR3s include the opening cysteine and the closing phenylalanine or tryptophan. D genes are given only for firm matches. Size tells how often a clone was seen (once, few, many) or the class of an expanded clone, and some rows leave it out.

CDR3 protein | CDR3 DNA | J gene | V gene | clone size | D gene
CASNKATGADTQYF | TGTGCCAGCAACAAAGCGACCGGGGCAGATACGCAGTATTTT | TRBJ2-3 | TRBV27 | few | NA
CASSLVFEETQYF | TGTGCCAGCAGCTTGGTATTCGAAGAGACCCAGTACTTC | TRBJ2-5 | TRBV5-4 | once | NA
CASTRGNTGELFF | TGTGCCAGCACCCGGGGTAACACCGGGGAGCTGTTTTTT | TRBJ2-2 | TRBV9 | NA | NA
CATLGTGNTEAFF | TGTGCCACCCTCGGGACAGGGAACACTGAAGCTTTCTTT | TRBJ1-1 | TRBV30 | NA | TRBD1
CASGLGPQVPAFF | TGTGCTAGTGGTTTGGGACCCCAAGTACCGGCTTTCTTT | TRBJ1-1 | TRBV12-5 | NA | NA
CAWSGQGTLSGANVLTF | TGTGCCTGGAGTGGTCAGGGCACTCTCTCTGGGGCCAACGTCCTGACTTTC | TRBJ2-6 | TRBV30 | NA | NA
CASSGSGGSTDTQYF | TGTGCCAGCAGCGGTAGCGGGGGGAGCACAGATACGCAGTATTTT | TRBJ2-3 | TRBV9 | NA | TRBD2
CASSSRDNYGYTF | TGTGCCAGCAGCTCCAGGGACAACTATGGCTACACCTTC | TRBJ1-2 | TRBV7-2 | NA | NA
CASSNLGPWKLFF | TGTGCCAGCAGCAACCTAGGACCCTGGAAACTGTTTTTT | TRBJ1-4 | TRBV7-9 | NA | NA
CASSQSARGAQPQHF | TGCGCCAGCAGCCAATCGGCGAGAGGAGCGCAGCCCCAGCATTTT | TRBJ1-5 | TRBV4-3 | NA | NA
CASSQGHGPNYGYTF | TGCGCCAGCAGCCAAGGACACGGACCCAACTATGGCTACACCTTC | TRBJ1-2 | TRBV4-3 | once | NA
CASRSGTWAPNTGELFF | TGTGCCAGCAGATCGGGGACATGGGCACCGAACACCGGGGAGCTGTTTTTT | TRBJ2-2 | TRBV11-2 | NA | NA
CASSVGQMAGANVLTF | TGTGCCAGCAGCGTGGGACAGATGGCTGGGGCCAACGTCCTGACTTTC | TRBJ2-6 | TRBV9 | NA | TRBD1
CASSLGLAGVPSTDTQYF | TGTGCCAGCAGCTTGGGGCTAGCGGGGGTCCCTAGCACAGATACGCAGTATTTT | TRBJ2-3 | TRBV5-8 | NA | TRBD2
CASSQDNRQYGNTIYF | TGCGCCAGCAGCCAAGATAACAGGCAATACGGAAACACCATATATTTT | TRBJ1-3 | TRBV4-3 | once | NA
CASSPGQGRYNEQFF | TGTGCCAGCTCACCTGGACAGGGGAGGTACAATGAGCAGTTCTTC | TRBJ2-1 | TRBV18 | NA | TRBD1
CASIAKDRVYGYTF | TGTGCCAGTATCGCGAAGGACAGGGTCTATGGCTACACCTTC | TRBJ1-2 | TRBV19 | NA | TRBD1
CAISEPGTAGGQYF | TGTGCCATCAGTGAGCCCGGGACTGCCGGCGGGCAGTATTTT | TRBJ2-3 | TRBV10-3 | NA | NA
CASSLVRDGNEKLFF | TGTGCCAGCAGCTTAGTGCGGGACGGTAATGAAAAACTGTTTTTT | TRBJ1-4 | TRBV7-6 | NA | NA
CASSSRHSYEQYF | TGTGCCAGCAGCTCCAGACACTCCTACGAGCAGTACTTC | TRBJ2-7 | TRBV9 | NA | NA
CASSRQYFNRVDGTEAFF | TGTGCCAGCAGTCGACAATATTTTAACAGGGTGGACGGCACTGAAGCTTTCTTT | TRBJ1-1 | TRBV2 | NA | NA
CATSREQGAGETQYF | TGTGCCACCAGCAGAGAACAGGGGGCAGGAGAGACCCAGTACTTC | TRBJ2-5 | TRBV15 | NA | TRBD1
CAWSVLGSYEQYF | TGTGCCTGGAGTGTACTGGGTTCCTACGAGCAGTACTTC | TRBJ2-7 | TRBV30 | NA | NA
CASSALSGGLSYNEQFF | TGTGCCAGCAGCGCCCTTAGCGGGGGACTCTCCTACAATGAGCAGTTCTTC | TRBJ2-1 | TRBV9 | once | TRBD2
CASRAGRGETQYF | TGTGCCAGCAGGGCGGGACGAGGAGAGACCCAGTACTTC | TRBJ2-5 | TRBV2 | NA | NA
CASSHPMGELAGRNNEQFF | TGTGCCAGCAGCCATCCCATGGGAGAACTAGCGGGGAGAAACAATGAGCAGTTCTTC | TRBJ2-1 | TRBV4-2 | NA | TRBD2
CASSLATGIYGYTF | TGTGCCAGCAGCTTGGCGACAGGGATCTATGGCTACACCTTC | TRBJ1-2 | TRBV5-4 | few | TRBD1
CASSLPQTIPNTEAFF | TGTGCCAGCAGCTTGCCACAAACCATCCCGAACACTGAAGCTTTCTTT | TRBJ1-1 | TRBV5-6 | NA | NA
CASSQDGTGFYQPQHF | TGCGCCAGCAGCCAAGATGGGACAGGGTTTTACCAGCCCCAGCATTTT | TRBJ1-5 | TRBV4-1 | NA | TRBD1
CASSGGDSPGETQYF | TGTGCCAGCAGTGGAGGGGACTCTCCGGGAGAGACCCAGTACTTC | TRBJ2-5 | TRBV2 | NA | NA
CASSPRRAVQETQYF | TGTGCCAGCTCACCAAGGCGGGCAGTTCAAGAGACCCAGTACTTC | TRBJ2-5 | TRBV18 | NA | NA
CASSYSTGVNEQFF | TGTGCCAGCAGTTACTCGACAGGGGTGAATGAGCAGTTCTTC | TRBJ2-1 | TRBV6-5 | NA | TRBD1
CASSEQNYGYTF | TGTGCCAGCAGTGAACAGAACTATGGCTACACCTTC | TRBJ1-2 | TRBV25-1 | NA | NA
CASTLNQRSGELFF | TGTGCCAGCACCTTAAACCAACGGTCCGGGGAGCTGTTTTTT | TRBJ2-2 | TRBV11-3 | once | NA
CASSPDRDSEKLFF | TGCGCCAGCAGCCCTGACAGGGACTCTGAAAAACTGTTTTTT | TRBJ1-4 | TRBV5-1 | NA | TRBD1